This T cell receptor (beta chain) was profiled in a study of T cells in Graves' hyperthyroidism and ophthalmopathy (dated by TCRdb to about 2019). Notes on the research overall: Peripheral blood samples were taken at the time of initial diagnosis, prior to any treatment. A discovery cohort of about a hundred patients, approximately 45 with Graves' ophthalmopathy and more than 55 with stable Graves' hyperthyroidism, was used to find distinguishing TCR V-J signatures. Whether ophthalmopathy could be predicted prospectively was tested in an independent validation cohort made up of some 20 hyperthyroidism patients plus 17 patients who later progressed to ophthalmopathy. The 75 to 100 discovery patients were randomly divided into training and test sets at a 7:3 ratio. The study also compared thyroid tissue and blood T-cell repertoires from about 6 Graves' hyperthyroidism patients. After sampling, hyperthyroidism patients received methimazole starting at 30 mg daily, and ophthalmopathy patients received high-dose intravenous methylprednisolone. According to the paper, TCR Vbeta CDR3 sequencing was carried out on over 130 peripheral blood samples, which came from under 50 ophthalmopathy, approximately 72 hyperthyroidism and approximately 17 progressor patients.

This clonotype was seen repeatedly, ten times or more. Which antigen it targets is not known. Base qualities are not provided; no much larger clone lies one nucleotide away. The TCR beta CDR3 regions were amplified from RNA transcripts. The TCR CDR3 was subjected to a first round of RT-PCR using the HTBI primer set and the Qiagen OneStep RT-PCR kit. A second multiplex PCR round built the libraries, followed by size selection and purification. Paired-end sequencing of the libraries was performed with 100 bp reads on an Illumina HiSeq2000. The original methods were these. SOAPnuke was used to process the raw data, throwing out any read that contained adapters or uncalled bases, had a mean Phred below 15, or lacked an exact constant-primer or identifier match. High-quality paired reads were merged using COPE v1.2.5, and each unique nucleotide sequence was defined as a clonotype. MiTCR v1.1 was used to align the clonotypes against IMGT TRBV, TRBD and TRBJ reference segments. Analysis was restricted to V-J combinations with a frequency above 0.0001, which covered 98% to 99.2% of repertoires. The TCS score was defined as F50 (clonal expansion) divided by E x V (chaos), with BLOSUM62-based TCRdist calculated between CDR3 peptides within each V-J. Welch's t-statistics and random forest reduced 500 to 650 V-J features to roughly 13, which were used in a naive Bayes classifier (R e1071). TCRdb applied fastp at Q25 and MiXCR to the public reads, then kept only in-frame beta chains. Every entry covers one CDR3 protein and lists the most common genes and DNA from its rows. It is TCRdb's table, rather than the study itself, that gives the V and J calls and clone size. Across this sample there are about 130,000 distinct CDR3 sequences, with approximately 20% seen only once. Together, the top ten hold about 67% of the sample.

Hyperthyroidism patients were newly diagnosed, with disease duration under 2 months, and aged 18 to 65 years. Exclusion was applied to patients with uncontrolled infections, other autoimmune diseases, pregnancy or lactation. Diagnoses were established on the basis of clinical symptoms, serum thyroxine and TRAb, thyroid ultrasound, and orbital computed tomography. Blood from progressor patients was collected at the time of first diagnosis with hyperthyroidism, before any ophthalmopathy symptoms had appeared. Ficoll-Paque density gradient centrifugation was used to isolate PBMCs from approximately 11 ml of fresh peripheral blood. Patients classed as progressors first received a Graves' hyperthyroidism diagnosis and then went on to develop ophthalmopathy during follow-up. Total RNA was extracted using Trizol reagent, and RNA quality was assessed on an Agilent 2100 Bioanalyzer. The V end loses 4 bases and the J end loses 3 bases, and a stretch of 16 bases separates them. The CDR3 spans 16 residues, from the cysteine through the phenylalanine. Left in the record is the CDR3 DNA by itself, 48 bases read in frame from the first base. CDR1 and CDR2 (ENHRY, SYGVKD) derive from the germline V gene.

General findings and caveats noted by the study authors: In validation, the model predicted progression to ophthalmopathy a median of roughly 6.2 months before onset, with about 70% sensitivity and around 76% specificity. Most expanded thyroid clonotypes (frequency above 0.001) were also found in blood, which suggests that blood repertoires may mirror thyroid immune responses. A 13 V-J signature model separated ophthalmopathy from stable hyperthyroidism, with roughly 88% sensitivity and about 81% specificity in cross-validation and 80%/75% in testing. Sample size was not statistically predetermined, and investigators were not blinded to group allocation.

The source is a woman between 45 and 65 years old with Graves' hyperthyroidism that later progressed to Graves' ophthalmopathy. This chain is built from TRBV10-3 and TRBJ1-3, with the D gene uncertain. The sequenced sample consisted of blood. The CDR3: CAISAGGGSGGNTIYF. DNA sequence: TGTGCCATCAGTGCCGGTGGTGGGTCCGGTGGAAACACCATATATTTT.